Listed below are T cell receptor beta chains from one sample, sequenced in a study of monozygotic twins with inflammatory bowel disease. TCRdb reworked the 5' RACE reads into one entry per CDR3 protein, no DNA. This sample carries fewer than 550,000 distinct CDR3 sequences, with more than 2% going to the ten biggest clones. Sequencing was done on a sample of blood. The receptors originated from a human donor with ulcerative colitis or Crohn's disease, or a healthy co-twin of an affected twin (not recorded which). Each CDR3 is given with its conserved first and last residue.

TRBJ2-2 15 TRBV9 CASSSLQGGTGELFF
TRBJ1-2 13 TRBV12-3/TRBV12-4 CASVMGANYGYTF
TRBJ2-5 14 TRBV5-1 CASSSRGLEETQYF
TRBJ2-7 15 TRBV5-1 CASSPRQGTSYEQYF
TRBJ1-5 18 TRBV5-6 CASSLYYGTAGFNQPQHF
TRBJ1-2 19 TRBV4-1 CASSHLGLMDRLTGYGYTF
TRBJ2-3 16 TRBV5-5 CASSLPLGTGGDTQYF
TRBJ2-1 16 TRBV18 CASSRLGTSGNNEQFF
TRBJ2-7 14 TRBV2 CASSEGIAGYEQYF
TRBJ2-1 14 TRBV29-1 CSVSPGAGGNEQFF
TRBJ2-6 14 TRBV6-2/TRBV6-3 CASYQKSGANVLTF
TRBJ1-4 14 TRBV20-1 CSASRPGTGKKLFF
TRBJ2-3 11 TRBV20-1 CSGRSTDTQYF
TRBJ2-4 15 TRBV11-2 CASSRAGFAKNIQYF
TRBJ1-5 15 TRBV3-1 CASSQAWGAGQPQHF
TRBJ2-5 16 TRBV18 CASSPLELHGRETQYF
TRBJ2-7 15 TRBV4-2 CASSPPAPFTYEQYF
TRBJ2-1 16 TRBV12-3/TRBV12-4 CASSQRRRELHNEQFF
TRBJ2-7 15 TRBV5-1 CASSTMTGTSYKQYF
TRBJ1-2 15 TRBV5-1 CASSLAGTGIYGYTF
TRBJ1-1 11 TRBV6-5 CASSNDGAAFF
TRBJ2-1 17 TRBV5-8 CASSLLSSGRVYNEQFF
TRBJ2-3 16 TRBV5-6 CASSIYRGPSTDTQYF
TRBJ2-3 15 TRBV20-1 CSALGLAVSTDTQYF
TRBJ2-5 14 TRBV20-1 CSAKGGTGQETQYF
TRBJ2-2 16 TRBV5-5 CASSLWGGRNTGELFF
TRBJ2-7 14 TRBV11-2 CASSTMTSSYEQYF
TRBJ2-2 13 TRBV6-5 CASSYAVTGELFF
TRBJ1-6 12 TRBV7-2 CASTSGNSPLHF
TRBJ2-1 17 TRBV27 CASTNGAGFGSYNEQFF
TRBJ2-2 16 TRBV19 CASSISRVIGSGELFF
TRBJ1-1 14 TRBV10-3 CAISGGGRNTEAFF
TRBJ1-1 16 TRBV7-6 CASSLGTGPMNTEAFF
TRBJ2-3 16 TRBV5-4 CASSMRTGAGSDTQYF
TRBJ1-1 13 TRBV28 CASTAEMNTEAFF
TRBJ1-2 13 TRBV5-1 CASSSRVRDGYTF
TRBJ2-7 15 TRBV10-3 CAISETGLSSYEQYF
TRBJ2-2 14 TRBV19 CASSIGPRTGELFF
TRBJ2-2 18 TRBV4-3 CASSQVLTTGGYTGELFF
TRBJ2-1 14 TRBV24-1 CATSDSVSYNEQFF
TRBJ1-1 20 TRBV21-1 CASSKALFGQGAVQDTEAFF
TRBJ1-1 11 TRBV18 CASLSDTEAFF
TRBJ2-7 13 TRBV29-1 CSVGDSSSYEQYF
TRBJ2-6 16 TRBV19 CASTSGGAGGANVLTF
TRBJ1-6 14 TRBV5-1 CASNEEGGNSPLHF
TRBJ1-5 14 TRBV11-2 CASSLNDFNQPQHF
TRBJ2-2 17 TRBV3-1 CASSPSRGPDRTGELFF
TRBJ1-1 14 TRBV7-3 CASSKDREQGEAFF
TRBJ2-3 16 TRBV7-9 CASSTNRGGGTDTQYF